This is a list of T cell receptor beta chains from one sample in a study of PD-1 blockade in classical Hodgkin lymphoma. Assay used: immunoSEQ multiplex PCR; TCRdb lists only in-frame clones, some missing. In the table there are roughly 35,000 clones, around nine tenths of which are singletons. Specimen: CD4+ T cells from blood, collected before the fourth cycle of nivolumab. The receptor source for this set is a human donor with classical Hodgkin lymphoma. Each CDR3 is given with its conserved first and last residue. The D gene is left open where the match is weak. A row's size may be missing; if present it is once, few, many or a size class.

d_call | j_call | clone_size | v_call | cdr3_aa | cdr3_nt
TRBD2 | TRBJ2-2 | - | TRBV10-2 | CASSESFRLGLAGPTGELFF | TGCGCCAGCAGTGAGTCGTTTAGACTGGGACTAGCGGGACCCACCGGGGAGCTGTTTTTT
TRBD2 | TRBJ2-2 | once | TRBV30 | CAWRGTSGLAGELFF | TGTGCCTGGAGGGGGACTAGCGGGTTGGCCGGGGAGCTGTTTTTT
- | TRBJ1-5 | few | TRBV7-9 | CASSQTEQPQHF | TGTGCCAGCAGCCAGACAGAACAGCCCCAGCATTTT
- | TRBJ1-4 | - | TRBV7-2 | CASNQGWAEKLFF | TGTGCCAGCAATCAGGGTTGGGCTGAAAAACTGTTTTTT
- | TRBJ1-2 | - | TRBV28 | CASSFVAGRGTYGYTF | TGTGCCAGCAGTTTTGTGGCAGGGAGGGGGACCTATGGCTACACCTTC
- | TRBJ1-5 | - | TRBV4-1 | CASSQEPPGGNQPQHF | TGCGCCAGCAGCCAAGAGCCTCCAGGGGGCAATCAGCCCCAGCATTTT
- | TRBJ2-1 | - | TRBV18 | CASSPKSSYNEQFF | TGTGCCAGCTCACCAAAGAGCTCCTACAATGAGCAGTTCTTC
TRBD2 | TRBJ2-7 | - | TRBV27 | CASSFGLAGGPYEQYF | TGTGCCAGCAGTTTCGGTCTGGCGGGAGGGCCCTACGAGCAGTACTTC
- | TRBJ1-3 | - | TRBV11-2 | CASSLGGFSGNTIYF | TGTGCCAGCAGCTTAGGGGGGTTCTCTGGAAACACCATATATTTT
TRBD2 | TRBJ2-7 | - | TRBV5-6 | CASSGGRWHEQYF | TGTGCCAGCAGCGGCGGGAGGTGGCACGAGCAGTACTTC
- | TRBJ2-1 | - | TRBV5-1 | CASSFPKGGINNEQFF | TGCGCCAGCAGCTTCCCGAAGGGGGGGATTAACAATGAGCAGTTCTTC
- | TRBJ1-1 | - | TRBV20-1 | CSAMGREAFF | TGCAGTGCCATGGGCCGTGAAGCTTTCTTT
- | TRBJ1-1 | - | TRBV5-1 | CASSLTAGNTEAFF | TGCGCCAGCAGCTTGACAGCAGGGAACACTGAAGCTTTCTTT
- | TRBJ2-1 | - | TRBV28 | CASSFFNEQFF | TGTGCCAGCAGTTTTTTCAATGAGCAGTTCTTC
- | TRBJ2-3 | - | TRBV5-6 | CASSLIGHGTDTQYF | TGTGCCAGCAGCTTGATAGGTCACGGCACAGATACGCAGTATTTT
TRBD1 | TRBJ2-7 | once | TRBV29-1 | CSVGGQASYEQYF | TGCAGCGTGGGGGGACAGGCATCCTACGAGCAGTACTTC
TRBD1 | TRBJ2-7 | - | TRBV9 | CASSPQDRGGEQYF | TGTGCCAGCAGCCCTCAGGACAGGGGAGGCGAGCAGTACTTC
- | TRBJ2-7 | - | TRBV6-5 | CASSYWGVVSYEQYF | TGTGCCAGCAGTTACTGGGGGGTGGTTAGCTACGAGCAGTACTTC
TRBD2 | TRBJ2-7 | - | TRBV7-2 | CASSPSGVKRENSRYEQYF | TGTGCCAGCAGCCCCTCGGGGGTGAAGCGGGAGAACAGTAGATACGAGCAGTACTTC
TRBD2 | TRBJ2-7 | - | TRBV6-1 | CASRGTSGSYEQYF | TGTGCCAGCAGGGGCACTAGCGGGAGTTACGAGCAGTACTTC
TRBD1 | TRBJ1-5 | - | TRBV2 | CASSARYGTGRGNQPQHF | TGTGCCAGCAGTGCGAGATACGGGACAGGGAGAGGCAATCAGCCCCAGCATTTT
- | TRBJ1-3 | - | TRBV19 | CASSIGDSGNTIYF | TGTGCCAGTAGTATTGGGGACTCTGGAAACACCATATATTTT
- | TRBJ2-5 | - | TRBV4-2 | CASSQKSGTRETQYF | TGTGCCAGCAGCCAAAAATCCGGGACCAGGGAGACCCAGTACTTC
TRBD1 | TRBJ1-6 | - | TRBV11-2 | CASSQGAGVALHF | TGTGCCAGCAGCCAGGGGGCGGGGGTGGCCCTCCACTTT
TRBD2 | TRBJ2-1 | - | TRBV5-1 | CASTPLVAGGSYNEQFF | TGCGCCAGCACGCCCCTTGTAGCGGGAGGGTCCTACAATGAGCAGTTCTTC
TRBD1 | TRBJ2-3 | - | TRBV28 | CASSPKGQVLADTQYF | TGTGCCAGCAGTCCTAAGGGACAGGTTCTCGCAGATACGCAGTATTTT
TRBD1 | TRBJ1-5 | - | TRBV9 | CASSRTGGGQPQHF | TGTGCCAGCAGCCGGACAGGGGGAGGGCAGCCCCAGCATTTT
- | TRBJ2-1 | - | TRBV5-1 | CASSNSLEQFF | TGCGCCAGCAGCAATAGTCTTGAGCAGTTCTTC
- | TRBJ2-2 | - | TRBV6-5 | CASSYSRQKVAGELFF | TGTGCCAGCAGTTACTCGAGGCAAAAAGTAGCCGGGGAGCTGTTTTTT
- | TRBJ2-3 | - | TRBV10-3 | CAITPAVGGPDTQYF | TGTGCCATCACCCCAGCGGTTGGGGGCCCAGATACGCAGTATTTT
- | TRBJ2-7 | - | TRBV11-2 | CASSRLRTQRTYEQYF | TGTGCCAGCAGCCGCCTACGCACACAGCGTACCTACGAGCAGTACTTC
- | TRBJ1-3 | - | TRBV5-1 | CASSLTGSGNTIYF | TGCGCCAGCAGCTTGACAGGGTCTGGAAACACCATATATTTT
TRBD2 | TRBJ2-7 | once | TRBV15 | CATSKDPEGGRNEQYF | TGTGCCACCAGCAAAGACCCTGAGGGAGGGAGGAACGAGCAGTACTTC
- | TRBJ1-1 | few | TRBV19 | CASRRGAAEAFF | TGTGCCAGTAGAAGAGGAGCGGCTGAAGCTTTCTTT
- | TRBJ1-2 | few | TRBV19 | CASSMEADTLYGYTF | TGTGCCAGTAGTATGGAGGCAGACACCCTCTATGGCTACACCTTC
- | TRBJ2-7 | - | TRBV5-1 | CASRGLGTNVSTYEQYF | TGCGCCAGCAGGGGCCTGGGTACTAACGTTTCGACCTACGAGCAGTACTTC
TRBD2 | TRBJ2-7 | once | TRBV19 | CASSITGTSGANEQYF | TGTGCCAGTAGTATCACCGGGACTAGCGGGGCCAACGAGCAGTACTTC
TRBD2 | TRBJ2-3 | once | TRBV10-1 | CARVGGNTQYF | TGCGCCAGGGTGGGGGGGAATACGCAGTATTTT
TRBD1 | TRBJ2-7 | - | TRBV30 | CAWSAGTGRHEQYF | TGTGCCTGGAGTGCCGGGACAGGGCGTCACGAGCAGTACTTC
- | TRBJ1-1 | - | TRBV30 | CAWRQSYTEAFF | TGTGCCTGGAGACAGAGCTACACTGAAGCTTTCTTT
- | TRBJ2-2 | - | TRBV30 | CAWRSQGGGELFF | TGTGCCTGGAGGTCGCAGGGCGGCGGGGAGCTGTTTTTT
TRBD2 | TRBJ2-3 | - | TRBV30 | CAWDQLAGSTDTQYF | TGTGCCTGGGACCAACTAGCGGGAAGCACAGATACGCAGTATTTT
- | TRBJ2-2 | few | TRBV4-2 | CASSQVSANTGELFF | TGTGCCAGCAGCCAAGTTTCGGCGAACACCGGGGAGCTGTTTTTT
- | TRBJ2-1 | - | TRBV19 | CASSIDPNDNEQFF | TGTGCCAGTAGTATCGATCCTAACGACAATGAGCAGTTCTTC
- | TRBJ2-1 | - | TRBV6-6 | CASSSSLPSYNEQFF | TGTGCCAGCAGTTCCTCCCTCCCATCCTACAATGAGCAGTTCTTC
- | TRBJ2-4 | - | TRBV13 | CASSSTGTQNIQYF | TGTGCCAGCAGCTCAACAGGGACCCAAAACATTCAGTACTTC
TRBD2 | TRBJ2-5 | - | TRBV28 | CASSLPPSGRGETQYF | TGTGCCAGCAGTTTACCCCCTAGCGGGAGGGGAGAGACCCAGTACTTC
TRBD1 | TRBJ1-1 | - | TRBV5-4 | CASSLGGQGPRGNTEAFF | TGTGCCAGCAGCTTGGGGGGACAGGGCCCCCGTGGGAACACTGAAGCTTTCTTT
- | TRBJ2-7 | - | TRBV14 | CASSEQGSRGRYEQYF | TGTGCCAGCAGCGAACAGGGGTCCCGGGGGAGGTACGAGCAGTACTTC
TRBD2 | TRBJ2-7 | once | TRBV7-6 | CASSLKGSGGGRAQWYEQYF | TGTGCCAGCAGCTTAAAAGGTTCGGGGGGCGGGAGGGCCCAGTGGTACGAGCAGTACTTC